Below are 29 T cell receptor beta chains sequenced from a single sample in a study of blood T cell repertoires in COVID-19 (dated by TCRdb to 2019 to 2021). Library construction relied on the immunoSEQ multiplex PCR assay. TCRdb mirrors the immuneACCESS table, restricted to in-frame sequences. Some clones are absent from its copies; in checked studies, under half trace to an unresolved V gene, and the reason for the others is unknown. In this sample the table shows fewer than 200,000 clones, about 75% of which occur a single time. The top ten clonotypes cover 8.6% of the sample. Material for sequencing was peripheral blood. The source of these receptors is a woman in her fifties or sixties with active or convalescent COVID-19.

The chain is built from TRBV6-5 and TRBJ1-6, with TRBD1 identical over 8 bases. The CDR3 loop spans 15 amino acids. J gave up 6 bases and V 8 bases, and 9 bases lay outside the gene matches. Germline loops: CDR1 MNHEY, CDR2 SVGAGI. Here the CDR3 DNA reads TGTGCCAGCGCCTCCAGACAGGGGAGTAATTCACCCCTCCACTTT. Translating gives CASASRQGSNSPLHF.

V usage is TRBV29-1 and J usage is TRBJ1-4, with a possible D match to TRBD1 (5 bases). Trimming pared 4 bases from V and 8 bases from J, leaving 14 bases between. This CDR3 comprises 13 residues. CDR1 SQVTM and CDR2 ANQGSEA come from the germline V gene. DNA of the CDR3: TGCAGCGTTGTGGGGCAGTTCTCCGAAAAACTGTTTTTT. Amino acid sequence: CSVVGQFSEKLFF.

The chain employs TRBV18 and TRBJ1-4, with TRBD1 identical over 9 bases. The CDR3 extends over 15 amino acids. Germline trimming cut 3 bases from V and 8 bases from J; bases unmatched to any gene: 7. CDR1 is KGHSH and CDR2 is LQKENI in the germline V gene. The chain's CDR3 is CASSPGTGSFEKLFF. The CDR3 bases are TGTGCCAGCTCACCGGGGACAGGGAGTTTCGAAAAACTGTTTTTT. Looking up the rest from reference TRBV18 and TRBJ1-4 gives the full variable domain: NAGVMQNPRHLVRRRGQEARLRCSPMKGHSHVYWYRQLPEEGLKFMVYLQKENIIDESGMPKERFSAEFPKEGPSILRIQQVVRGDSAAYFCASSPGTGSFEKLFFGSGTQLSVL.

This chain links TRBV6-5 with TRBJ2-4, with a tentative D call TRBD2 (5 bases). This CDR3 has 14 amino acids. Germline V gene sequence: CDR1 MNHEY, CDR2 SVGAGI. V was trimmed by 6 bases and J by 0 bases, leaving 9 bases between them. CDR3: CASSDGLAKNIQYF. In DNA, the CDR3 is TGTGCCAGCAGCGATGGACTAGCCAAAAACATTCAGTACTTC.

The chain employs TRBV3-1 (or the pseudogene TRBV3-2) and TRBJ1-6; no firm D call. The CDR3 covers 14 residues. Trimming left V 3 bases short and J 9 bases short, with 12 bases between. Germline CDR1 LGHDT, CDR2 YNNKEL (reference sequence). CDR3 amino acids: CASSHTEGTSPLHF. The DNA of the CDR3 is TGTGCCAGCAGCCATACGGAGGGCACTTCACCCCTCCACTTT.

The chain combines TRBV3-1 (or the pseudogene TRBV3-2) with TRBJ2-1, with 7 nucleotides matching TRBD1. Germline CDR1 LGHDT, CDR2 YNNKEL (reference sequence). The CDR3 contains 14 residues. Germline trimming cut 4 bases from V and 7 bases from J; bases unmatched to any gene: 7. CDR3 amino acids: CASSLRQGGNEQFF. The CDR3 coding sequence is TGTGCCAGCAGCCTGCGACAGGGTGGTAATGAGCAGTTCTTC.

This rearrangement joins TRBV4-2 to TRBJ2-5; 16 nucleotides match TRBD2. This CDR3 has 17 residues. J was trimmed by 6 bases and V by 4 bases; bases with no gene match: 8. In germline, CDR1 is LGHNA, CDR2 YNFKEQ. The CDR3 coding sequence is TGTGCCAGCAGCCCGGGACTAGCGGGAGGGCCTCGCCAGACCCAGTACTTC. Protein sequence: CASSPGLAGGPRQTQYF.

The V gene is TRBV7-9, the J gene TRBJ1-4, with TRBD1 as a possible D gene (5 bases). Between the trimmed V and J ends, which lost 0 bases and 8 bases, there was a span of 10 bases. There are 14 residues in the CDR3. The germline gives CDR1 SEHNR, CDR2 FQNEAQ (reference sequence). Here the CDR3 DNA reads TGTGCCAGCAGCTTAGCAGGGGTAGGAGAAAAACTGTTTTTT. Protein: CASSLAGVGEKLFF. The variable domain in full, with the rest retrieved from reference TRBV7-9 and TRBJ1-4, is DTGVSQNPRHKITKRGQNVTFRCDPISEHNRLYWYRQTLGQGPEFLTYFQNEAQLEKSRLLSDRFSAERPKGSFSTLEIQRTEQGDSAMYLCASSLAGVGEKLFFGSGTQLSVL.

V is TRBV18 and J is TRBJ1-5, with 7 bases fitting TRBD1. V shed 3 bases and J 2 bases; nucleotides not matched to a gene: 1. The germline V gene has CDR1 KGHSH and CDR2 LQKENI. CDR3 length equals 14 residues. For the CDR3, the DNA is TGTGCCAGCTCACCTACAGGGGGCAATCAGCCCCAGCATTTT. It codes for CASSPTGGNQPQHF.

The chain recombines TRBV7-6 with TRBJ2-2; TRBD1 matches 7 bases. Germline trimming cut 6 bases from V and 4 bases from J; bases unmatched to any gene: 8. The V gene's germline CDR1 is SGHVS and CDR2 FNYEAQ. This CDR3 has 15 amino acids. This CDR3 reads CASSSQDRVTGELFF. In DNA form, the CDR3 reads TGTGCCAGCAGTTCCCAAGACAGGGTCACCGGGGAGCTGTTTTTT.

V usage is TRBV7-6 and J usage is TRBJ2-7, with 11 bases aligning to TRBD2. Trimming cost V 4 bases and J 4 bases; bases outside gene matches: 6. This CDR3 spans 15 amino acids. The germline V gene encodes CDR1 SGHVS and CDR2 FNYEAQ. The CDR3 region is CASSSTSSGGYEQYF. CDR3 coding DNA: TGTGCCAGCAGCTCGACTTCTAGCGGGGGGTACGAGCAGTACTTC.

This chain joins TRBV19 and TRBJ2-7, with D perhaps TRBD1 (6 bases). Germline loops: CDR1 LNHDA, CDR2 SQIVND (reference sequence). V lost 3 bases and J lost 0, with 12 bases in between. This CDR3 has 15 amino acids. CDR3 loop: CASSMDSPLSYEQYF. The CDR3 nucleotides read TGTGCCAGTAGTATGGACAGTCCCCTCTCCTACGAGCAGTACTTC.

In its sample, this clone was seen once. This chain links TRBV30 with TRBJ2-7; perhaps TRBD2 as D (6 bases). The CDR3 contains 12 residues. V lost 4 bases, J lost 3 bases, and 10 bases lay in between. The germline gives CDR1 GTSNPN, CDR2 SVGIG (reference sequence). The CDR3: CAWMKEGYEQYF. The CDR3 bases are TGTGCCTGGATGAAGGAGGGCTACGAGCAGTACTTC.

This clone was seen a handful of times. The chain couples TRBV15 to TRBJ2-1; the D gene is possibly TRBD1 (7 bases). Deletions cut 3 bases from V and 7 bases from J, with 19 bases between. The germline V gene encodes CDR1 LNHNV and CDR2 YYDKDF (reference sequence). This CDR3 is built from 16 residues. The CDR3 sequence: CATSRAGGRGGNEQFF. CDR3 coding DNA: TGTGCCACCAGCAGGGCAGGGGGTCGGGGAGGAAATGAGCAGTTCTTC.

This clone has more than one count but fewer than ten. The V gene is TRBV5-1, the J gene TRBJ1-2; D ambiguous. This CDR3 is 13 amino acids long. V was clipped by 1 base and J by 3 bases, with 7 bases between them. Germline values: CDR1 SGHRS, CDR2 YFSETQ. The CDR3 loop is CASSLWEDYGYTF. The CDR3 nucleotides read TGCGCCAGCAGCTTGTGGGAGGACTATGGCTACACCTTC.

V is TRBV7-6 and J is TRBJ2-5, with D perhaps matching TRBD2 (7 bases). The length of the CDR3 is 16 residues. The V gene lost 1 base and the J gene lost 8 bases, with 20 bases spanning the gap. Germline-derived CDR1 and CDR2 are SGHVS and FNYEAQ. DNA for the CDR3: TGTGCCAGCAGCTTAGTGGGGGGGGCTATCGTTGAAACCCAGTACTTC. This codes for CASSLVGGAIVETQYF.

This sequence joins TRBV23-1 and TRBJ1-6, with D unclear. TRBV23-1 is an ORF for which the function is uncertain. This CDR3 has 18 amino acids. V was clipped by 4 bases and J by 2 bases, with 18 bases between them. CDR3 sequence: CASSPDKKNSPYNSPLHF. For the CDR3, the DNA is TGCGCCAGCAGTCCCGACAAAAAGAACTCCCCCTATAATTCACCCCTCCACTTT.

This clone occurred a few times. The CDR3 loop reads CASSVVNAGQGEQFF. The CDR3 DNA sequence: TGTGCCAGCAGCGTAGTTAATGCAGGGCAGGGTGAGCAGTTCTTC. The chain couples TRBV9 to TRBJ2-1; TRBD1 might be the D (5 bases). V gave up 0 bases and J gave up 9 bases, with 16 bases separating them. Germline-derived CDR1 and CDR2 are SGDLS and YYNGEE. CDR3 length: 15 amino acids.

This clone was counted only a few times. The CDR3 DNA is TGTGCCAGTTTCCTGGGGGTTCAGGGGAATCAGCCCCAGCATTTT. This codes for CASFLGVQGNQPQHF. This chain uses TRBV19 with TRBJ1-5; D is perhaps TRBD1 (6 bases). In germline, CDR1 is LNHDA, CDR2 SQIVND (reference sequence). Deletions cut 8 bases from V and 4 bases from J, with 18 bases between. The CDR3 spans 15 residues. Looking up the rest from reference TRBV19 and TRBJ1-5 gives the full variable domain: DGGITQSPKYLFRKEGQNVTLSCEQNLNHDAMYWYRQDPGQGLRLIYYSQIVNDFQKGDIAEGYSVSREKKESFPLTVTSAQKNPTAFYLCASFLGVQGNQPQHFGDGTRLSIL.

The chain employs TRBV6-5 and TRBJ1-6; 8 nucleotides align to TRBD1. The junction had 7 bases not matched to a gene; V was cut back by 6 bases and J by 6 bases. This CDR3 has 15 amino acids. The germline V gene has CDR1 MNHEY and CDR2 SVGAGI. CDR3 coding DNA: TGTGCCAGCAGAACACTCACAGGGGGTAATTCACCCCTCCACTTT. It encodes CASRTLTGGNSPLHF.

CDR3: CSASKSGLNNEQFF. The DNA of the CDR3 is TGCAGTGCTAGTAAGTCGGGACTTAACAATGAGCAGTTCTTC. The chain uses TRBV20-1 and TRBJ2-1; D is possibly TRBD2 (6 bases). The CDR3 contains 14 residues. Germline lookup yields CDR1 DFQATT and CDR2 SNEGSKA (reference sequence). V was cut by 3 bases and J by 5 bases, with 14 bases left in between.

The rearrangement joins TRBV28 to TRBJ1-1, with 9 bases aligning to TRBD1. Germline V gives CDR1 MDHEN, CDR2 SYDVKM. V trimming: 10 bases; J trimming: 4 bases; junction bases outside the gene matches: 4. The CDR3 has 12 residues. In DNA, the CDR3 is TGTGCCACCCGGACAGGGGCCACTGAAGCTTTCTTT. This encodes CATRTGATEAFF.

This clone was detected only a few times. V is TRBV7-2 and J is TRBJ2-2, with TRBD1 identical over 10 bases. The CDR3 is 15 residues long. Germline assignment: CDR1 SGHTA and CDR2 FQGNSA. V gave up 2 bases and J gave up 4 bases; unmatched junction bases: 1. CDR3 sequence: CASSLRTGGTGELFF. The CDR3 DNA reads TGTGCCAGCAGCTTAAGGACAGGGGGCACCGGGGAGCTGTTTTTT. The whole variable domain, filled in from reference TRBV7-2 and TRBJ2-2, reads GAGVSQSPSNKVTEKGKDVELRCDPISGHTALYWYRQSLGQGLEFLIYFQGNSAPDKSGLPSDRFSAERTGGSVSTLTIQRTQQEDSAVYLCASSLRTGGTGELFFGEGSRLTVL.

This rearrangement joins TRBV7-2 to TRBJ2-6; maybe TRBD1 (6 bases). V shed 7 bases and J shed 4 bases, with 14 bases lying between them. CDR1 and CDR2 from the germline V gene are SGHTA and FQGNSA. This CDR3 has 15 residues. CDR3 bases: TGTGCCAGCACCTTGGGGGCGCGGGGGGCCAACGTCCTGACTTTC. Amino acid sequence: CASTLGARGANVLTF.

This clone appeared once. The chain combines TRBV9 with TRBJ1-6; 8 bases align to TRBD1. Looked up from germline, CDR1 is SGDLS and CDR2 is YYNGEE. This CDR3 has 16 residues. J was trimmed by 2 bases and V by 0 bases; bases with no gene match: 1. The CDR3 DNA reads as TGTGCCAGCAGCGTAGGGACAGGGACCTATAATTCACCCCTCCACTTT. Its translation is CASSVGTGTYNSPLHF.

The chain has TRBV7-7 and TRBJ2-1, with 13 bases matching TRBD2. The V and J ends lost 5 bases and 5 bases, in that order; junction bases with no gene match: 3. The CDR3 covers 15 residues. CDR1 SSHAT and CDR2 FNYEAQ come from the germline V gene (reference sequence). CDR3 residues: CASSPGTSGNNEQFF. The DNA for the CDR3 is TGTGCCAGCAGCCCTGGGACTAGCGGGAACAATGAGCAGTTCTTC.

The gene calls are TRBV12-3 or TRBV12-4 and TRBJ1-2; no definite D call. Trimming removed 7 bases from V and 4 bases from J, with 13 bases in between. This CDR3 has 13 residues. Here the CDR3 reads CASIRTPIYGYTF. CDR3 nucleotide sequence: TGTGCCAGCATCAGAACGCCCATCTATGGCTACACCTTC.

The gene calls are TRBV21-1 and TRBJ2-7; the tabulated D call, TRBD1, remains unverified against the DNA. TRBV21-1 corresponds to a pseudogene. The CDR3 has 11 residues. This chain's CDR3 is CARKVGNEQYF. CDR3 nucleotides: TGTGCCAGGAAAGTGGGCAACGAGCAGTACTTC.

This rearrangement joins TRBV28 to TRBJ2-2; 12 bases match TRBD1. CDR3 length equals 16 residues. Germline V gene sequence: CDR1 MDHEN, CDR2 SYDVKM. Germline trimming cut 5 bases from V and 9 bases from J; bases unmatched to any gene: 10. CDR3 sequence reads: CASSLTGTGGVRELFF. In DNA form, the CDR3 reads TGTGCCAGCAGTCTAACCGGGACAGGGGGCGTCCGGGAGCTGTTTTTT.